This record covers a single T cell receptor (beta chain). A read error may be the cause here, since a much bigger clone is one base away. The record originates from a study of blood T cells in healthy people across ages. Germline loops: CDR1 LGHNT, CDR2 FRNRAP. There are 11 residues in the CDR3. A second PCR, run for about 7 to 11 cycles, used a sample-barcoded 5' primer plus a J-beta primer mix. TCRdb reprocessed the 5' RACE reads via MiXCR and lists one record per CDR3 protein. The sample yields about 1 million distinct CDR3 sequences, 40% to 50% seen once. This clonotype originated in a woman aged 55-70 years in good health. Sequencing was performed on blood. The chain joins TRBV12-5 to TRBJ2-5, with unresolved D. The CDR3 DNA follows: TGTGCTAGTGGTTTCGGAGAGATCCAGTACTTC. This encodes CASGFGEIQYF.